This T cell receptor beta chain was sequenced in a study of early T cells in non-severe SARS-CoV-2 infection. At the level of the study: Bulk RNA taken from unsorted whole blood was sequenced, leaving chains unpaired.

On this clonotype itself: Its antigen is still unknown.

The TCR library protocol was used to attach unique molecular identifiers. These identifiers were attached to individual cDNA molecules. One entry per CDR3 protein, called by TCRdb with MiXCR from the 5' RACE reads. The data show 100,000 to 150,000 distinct CDR3 sequences, just under 15% seen once. Study-wide findings and caveats: In VDJdb matching, anti-spike CD8 responses were favored while private and CD4 specificities went missing.

The receptor was derived from an adult who was a healthcare worker with PCR-confirmed SARS-CoV-2 infection or an uninfected control (not recorded which). The sequencing input was whole blood.

This CDR3 is CSARQGNTGYTF. The CDR3, as DNA: TGCAGTGCTCGACAGGGTAATACTGGCTACACCTTC. This chain joins TRBV20-1 and TRBJ1-2; 7 nucleotides agree with TRBD1. The CDR3 covers 12 residues. V lost 5 bases to trimming and J lost 7 bases; unmatched junction nucleotides: 7. CDR1 is DFQATT and CDR2 is SNEGSKA in the germline V gene (reference sequence).